Reported below is one T cell receptor beta chain. The antigen is unknown. This record belongs to a study of neurological immune-mediated disorders. cDNA was made by 5'RACE with 10-nucleotide random UMIs. MiXCR, applied by TCRdb to the 5' RACE reads, yields one record per CDR3 protein. Of 60,000 to 90,000 distinct CDR3 sequences listed, roughly 10% are singletons. Study observations and caveats: HTLV-1-associated myelopathy had the most TCR clonal expansion, whereas multiple sclerosis had the least (lower than in healthy controls). Sharing of CDR3 amino acid sequences among expanded clones across subjects was absent, suggesting private repertoires in all groups.

Looked up from germline, CDR1 is DFQATT and CDR2 is SNEGSKA (reference sequence). Deletions cut 0 bases from V and 6 bases from J, with 18 bases between. The CDR3 length is 15 residues. Stated time point: longitudinal time-point 1 (baseline). The unsorted libraries originated from 2 million PBMCs kept at -80 C. Sequenced sample: PBMCs. The chain is built from TRBV20-1 and TRBJ2-7; a weak D match, TRBD2 (6 bases). The receptor was isolated from a man aged 25-45 years in good health. The chain's CDR3 is CSARDKGAGGLEQYF. In DNA form, the CDR3 reads TGCAGTGCTAGAGATAAGGGTGCCGGAGGGCTCGAGCAGTACTTC.